This is a list of T cell receptor beta chains from one sample in a study of Graves' ophthalmopathy and Graves' hyperthyroidism. One entry per CDR3 protein, called by TCRdb with MiXCR from the multiplex PCR reads. The table records about 640,000 distinct CDR3 sequences, over 40% of them present only once. The sequenced material came from peripheral blood. All receptors derive from an adult man with Graves' ophthalmopathy. CDR3s include the opening cysteine and the closing phenylalanine or tryptophan. Each record gives: CDR3 DNA, CDR3 protein, V gene, D gene, clone size, J gene, CDR3 length. A D gene is named only where the DNA matches it firmly. A clone size is listed for some rows: how often the clone was seen (once, few, many), or a class if it is expanded.

DNA: TGTGCCAGTAAAGACAGAGCGGGAGGGGCCGGGGAGCTGTTTTTT
CDR3: CASKDRAGGAGELFF
V: TRBV7-9
D: TRBD2
size: few
J: TRBJ2-2
length: 15

DNA: TGCAGCGTTACGGGACAGAGCACAGATACGCAGTATTTT
CDR3: CSVTGQSTDTQYF
V: TRBV29-1
D: TRBD1
size: .
J: TRBJ2-3
length: 13

DNA: TGTGCCACCAGCAGAGAGGCCGGCGGGGTTTTATACGAGCAGTACTTC
CDR3: CATSREAGGVLYEQYF
V: TRBV15
D: .
size: many
J: TRBJ2-7
length: 16

DNA: TGTGCCAGCAGCTTGGCCCAAGACTCCCCGACCTGGGGCTACACCTTC
CDR3: CASSLAQDSPTWGYTF
V: TRBV5-5
D: .
size: many
J: TRBJ1-2
length: 16

DNA: TGTGCCAGCAGTGAAGCGGGGCAGTACCAAGAGACCCAGTACTTC
CDR3: CASSEAGQYQETQYF
V: TRBV12-3/TRBV12-4
D: TRBD2
size: many
J: TRBJ2-5
length: 15

DNA: TGCAGCGTTGAAAGGGTGGGCACTGAAGCTTTCTTT
CDR3: CSVERVGTEAFF
V: TRBV29-1
D: .
size: .
J: TRBJ1-1
length: 12

DNA: TGCAGCGTGTGGGGCATGGGGACCCAGTACTTC
CDR3: CSVWGMGTQYF
V: TRBV29-1
D: .
size: .
J: TRBJ2-5
length: 11

DNA: TGTGCCACCAGCAGAGCGTCAGCGGGACGCGAGCAGTTCTTC
CDR3: CATSRASAGREQFF
V: TRBV15
D: TRBD2
size: few
J: TRBJ2-1
length: 14

DNA: TGTGCCAGCAGCTTAATAGGTGCAACTAATGAAAAACTGTTTTTT
CDR3: CASSLIGATNEKLFF
V: TRBV7-9
D: .
size: .
J: TRBJ1-4
length: 15

DNA: TGTGCCAGCAGCGTCGAGGGACAGAGCGCTGACGAGCAGTACTTC
CDR3: CASSVEGQSADEQYF
V: TRBV9
D: TRBD1
size: .
J: TRBJ2-7
length: 15

DNA: TGTGCCACCAGTGATGCACAGGGGAATCAGCCCCAGCATTTT
CDR3: CATSDAQGNQPQHF
V: TRBV24-1
D: TRBD1
size: many
J: TRBJ1-5
length: 14

DNA: TGTGCCAGCAGCGCCCCGACAGGGGGAAACAACTATGGCTACACCTTC
CDR3: CASSAPTGGNNYGYTF
V: TRBV9
D: TRBD1
size: few
J: TRBJ1-2
length: 16

DNA: TGTGCCAGCAGCTTCACTTCGGACAAGAACACTGAAGCTTTCTTT
CDR3: CASSFTSDKNTEAFF
V: TRBV7-8
D: .
size: many
J: TRBJ1-1
length: 15

DNA: TGTGCCAGCAGCTTAAGAACAGGGGGAGAAGAGACCCAGTACTTC
CDR3: CASSLRTGGEETQYF
V: TRBV7-9
D: TRBD1
size: many
J: TRBJ2-5
length: 15

DNA: TGTGCCAGTAGTATAGATCCGGGGATCACTGAAGCTTTCTTT
CDR3: CASSIDPGITEAFF
V: TRBV19
D: .
size: .
J: TRBJ1-1
length: 14

DNA: TGTGCCAGTTGCCCCTCGCACCAAGAGACCCAGTACTTC
CDR3: CASCPSHQETQYF
V: TRBV5-5
D: .
size: many
J: TRBJ2-5
length: 13

DNA: TGTGCCACGAGCGGACAATTTGCGGGGTATAGCAATCAGCCCCAGCATTTT
CDR3: CATSGQFAGYSNQPQHF
V: TRBV15
D: .
size: many
J: TRBJ1-5
length: 17

DNA: TGTGCCAGCAGTTTTCCCCCGGGACAGGGGGTACCCCTCCACTTT
CDR3: CASSFPPGQGVPLHF
V: TRBV12-3/TRBV12-4
D: TRBD1
size: .
J: TRBJ1-6
length: 15

DNA: TGTGCCAGCAGACTCGGACAGACCTACGAGCAGTACTTC
CDR3: CASRLGQTYEQYF
V: TRBV6-6
D: .
size: few
J: TRBJ2-7
length: 13

DNA: TGTGCCAGTAGTCGGGCAGCTACTGCAACTAATGAAAAACTGTTTTTT
CDR3: CASSRAATATNEKLFF
V: TRBV19
D: .
size: few
J: TRBJ1-4
length: 16

DNA: TGTGCCAGCAGCCAAGGCGGTGGGCGGGAGTACGAGCAGTACTTC
CDR3: CASSQGGGREYEQYF
V: TRBV3-1
D: TRBD2
size: .
J: TRBJ2-7
length: 15

DNA: TGTGCCAGCGTTAAGGACAGGGTCGGCACCGGGGAGCTGTTTTTT
CDR3: CASVKDRVGTGELFF
V: TRBV10-3
D: TRBD1
size: .
J: TRBJ2-2
length: 15

DNA: TGCAGCGTTGAGTGGGGGGGCGACGAGACCCAGTACTTC
CDR3: CSVEWGGDETQYF
V: TRBV29-1
D: .
size: many
J: TRBJ2-5
length: 13

DNA: TGTGCCAGCAGCCGGGACACTCGACATGAAGCTTTCTTT
CDR3: CASSRDTRHEAFF
V: TRBV11-1
D: .
size: many
J: TRBJ1-1
length: 13

DNA: TGCAGTGCTAGATCGGGGTCTGGGGAGCTGTTTTTT
CDR3: CSARSGSGELFF
V: TRBV29-1
D: .
size: .
J: TRBJ2-2
length: 12

DNA: TGCAGCGCCGACAGGGGAGGTCAGGGAGAGACCCAGTACTTC
CDR3: CSADRGGQGETQYF
V: TRBV29-1
D: TRBD1
size: many
J: TRBJ2-5
length: 14

DNA: TGCGCCAGCAGCCCCCATGACAGGGATTCAGGTCAGCCCCAGCATTTT
CDR3: CASSPHDRDSGQPQHF
V: TRBV5-1
D: TRBD1
size: many
J: TRBJ1-5
length: 16

DNA: TGTGCTAGTGCTAAGGGACAGGCAGGACTAAGCAATCAGCCCCAGCATTTT
CDR3: CASAKGQAGLSNQPQHF
V: TRBV12-5
D: TRBD1
size: .
J: TRBJ1-5
length: 17

DNA: TGCAGCTTACTGTTTGGGACAGGGGTTGAGACCCAGTACTTC
CDR3: CSLLFGTGVETQYF
V: TRBV29-1
D: TRBD1
size: .
J: TRBJ2-5
length: 14

DNA: TGTGCCAGTAGTATGAACTCTGGGGCCAACGTCCTGACTTTC
CDR3: CASSMNSGANVLTF
V: TRBV19
D: .
size: many
J: TRBJ2-6
length: 14

DNA: TGTGCCAGCAGCTCGTGGGCCTGGGGAAACTATGGCTACACCTTC
CDR3: CASSSWAWGNYGYTF
V: TRBV7-6
D: .
size: .
J: TRBJ1-2
length: 15

DNA: TGCAGCGTTCAGTGGCCGGGACGGAGTTTTGGGAGTCACGACGAGCAGTACTTC
CDR3: CSVQWPGRSFGSHDEQYF
V: TRBV29-1
D: .
size: many
J: TRBJ2-7
length: 18

DNA: TGTGCCAGCAGCTTGACACGAGCCTTCAACACTGAAGCTTTCTTT
CDR3: CASSLTRAFNTEAFF
V: TRBV5-4
D: .
size: .
J: TRBJ1-1
length: 15

DNA: TGCGCCAGCAGTTACTCTCTGGACACTAACTATGGCTACACCTTC
CDR3: CASSYSLDTNYGYTF
V: TRBV6-2/TRBV6-3
D: .
size: .
J: TRBJ1-2
length: 15

DNA: TGTGCCAGCAGTTACTCCGGGCAGACTGTCTATGGCTACACCTTC
CDR3: CASSYSGQTVYGYTF
V: TRBV6-5
D: .
size: many
J: TRBJ1-2
length: 15

DNA: TGTGCCAGTAGTATGACCCCTACGTCGATCTATGGCTACACCTTC
CDR3: CASSMTPTSIYGYTF
V: TRBV19
D: .
size: many
J: TRBJ1-2
length: 15

DNA: TGTGCCAGCAGGTCAGGACTGCTAAACACCATATATTTT
CDR3: CASRSGLLNTIYF
V: TRBV7-9
D: .
size: many
J: TRBJ1-3
length: 13

DNA: TGTGCTAGTGGTTTGGTACTGAAGGCGGGAGCTGAAACCGGGGAGCTGTTTTTT
CDR3: CASGLVLKAGAETGELFF
V: TRBV12-5
D: TRBD2
size: few
J: TRBJ2-2
length: 18

DNA: TGTGCCAGTAGTGACGCCGTCCCCTACGAGCAGTACTTC
CDR3: CASSDAVPYEQYF
V: TRBV19
D: .
size: many
J: TRBJ2-7
length: 13

DNA: TGTGCCAGTACCCTTCTCATGGAGGGTAATCCGCCCCAGCATTTT
CDR3: CASTLLMEGNPPQHF
V: TRBV19
D: .
size: few
J: TRBJ1-5
length: 15

DNA: TGTGCCACCAGCAGAGATAGTCTCAGTAGTGGGCATAATTCACCCCTCCACTTT
CDR3: CATSRDSLSSGHNSPLHF
V: TRBV15
D: .
size: many
J: TRBJ1-6
length: 18

DNA: TGTGCCAGCAGCTTAGCGCTCGGACTAGCAAGGGAGACCCAGTACTTC
CDR3: CASSLALGLARETQYF
V: TRBV7-9
D: TRBD2
size: many
J: TRBJ2-5
length: 16

DNA: TGTGCCAGCAGCGACAGCAGGGGAGGGACTGAAGCTTTCTTT
CDR3: CASSDSRGGTEAFF
V: TRBV11-2
D: .
size: many
J: TRBJ1-1
length: 14

DNA: TGTGCCAGCAGCCAAGATATCGCAGGGGGATACGTTGATCACAATCAGCCCCAGCATTTT
CDR3: CASSQDIAGGYVDHNQPQHF
V: TRBV4-2
D: TRBD1
size: .
J: TRBJ1-5
length: 20

DNA: TGTGCCAGCTCCGGTTTAGCGGGGCTGAACACCGGGGAGCTGTTTTTT
CDR3: CASSGLAGLNTGELFF
V: TRBV9
D: TRBD2
size: few
J: TRBJ2-2
length: 16

DNA: TGTGCCAGCAGCTACAGGGGGCAAACTGAAGCTTTCTTT
CDR3: CASSYRGQTEAFF
V: TRBV7-9
D: TRBD1
size: .
J: TRBJ1-1
length: 13

DNA: TGTGCCAGCAGTGAATGGGGGACAGGGCTGGTCGAGCAGTACTTC
CDR3: CASSEWGTGLVEQYF
V: TRBV25-1
D: TRBD1
size: .
J: TRBJ2-7
length: 15

DNA: TGCGCCAGCAGTAAAAGTCCGGGACAGCCTGGAAACACCATATATTTT
CDR3: CASSKSPGQPGNTIYF
V: TRBV7-2
D: TRBD1
size: once
J: TRBJ1-3
length: 16

DNA: TGTGCCAGCAGCTCCGACTACGAGCAGTACTTC
CDR3: CASSSDYEQYF
V: TRBV7-8
D: .
size: many
J: TRBJ2-7
length: 11

DNA: TGTGCCAGCAGTCCTCGTGCAGGAGCCTCCTACGAGCAGTACTTC
CDR3: CASSPRAGASYEQYF
V: TRBV12-3/TRBV12-4
D: .
size: few
J: TRBJ2-7
length: 15

DNA: TGCGCCAGCAGCTTGGAGGTCAGGGTGAACACTGAAGCTTTCTTT
CDR3: CASSLEVRVNTEAFF
V: TRBV5-1
D: .
size: many
J: TRBJ1-1
length: 15

DNA: TGCAGTGCTGTGTTAACTAGCGGCCTGGAGACCCAGTACTTC
CDR3: CSAVLTSGLETQYF
V: TRBV20-1
D: TRBD2
size: many
J: TRBJ2-5
length: 14

DNA: TGTGCCAGCATCCGACATCCGAACACTGAAGCTTTCTTT
CDR3: CASIRHPNTEAFF
V: TRBV12-3/TRBV12-4
D: .
size: few
J: TRBJ1-1
length: 13

DNA: TGTGCCAGCAGTGGAGTAGGTCCCTATGGCTACACCTTC
CDR3: CASSGVGPYGYTF
V: TRBV2
D: .
size: many
J: TRBJ1-2
length: 13